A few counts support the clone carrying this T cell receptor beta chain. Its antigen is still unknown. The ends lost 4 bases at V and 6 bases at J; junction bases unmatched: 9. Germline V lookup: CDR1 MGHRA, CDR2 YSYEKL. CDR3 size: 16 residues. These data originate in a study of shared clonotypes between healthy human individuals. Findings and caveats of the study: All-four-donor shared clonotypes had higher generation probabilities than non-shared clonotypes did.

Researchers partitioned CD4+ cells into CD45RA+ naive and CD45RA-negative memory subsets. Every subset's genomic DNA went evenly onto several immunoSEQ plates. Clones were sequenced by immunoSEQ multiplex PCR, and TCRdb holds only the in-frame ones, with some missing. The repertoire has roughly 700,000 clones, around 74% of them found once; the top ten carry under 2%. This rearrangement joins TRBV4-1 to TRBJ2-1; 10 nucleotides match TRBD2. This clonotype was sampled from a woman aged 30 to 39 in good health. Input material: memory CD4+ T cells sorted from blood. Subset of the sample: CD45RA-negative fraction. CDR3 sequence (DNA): TGCGCCAGCAGCCGACTGGGACTAGCGACGGGCAATGAGCAGTTCTTC. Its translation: CASSRLGLATGNEQFF.